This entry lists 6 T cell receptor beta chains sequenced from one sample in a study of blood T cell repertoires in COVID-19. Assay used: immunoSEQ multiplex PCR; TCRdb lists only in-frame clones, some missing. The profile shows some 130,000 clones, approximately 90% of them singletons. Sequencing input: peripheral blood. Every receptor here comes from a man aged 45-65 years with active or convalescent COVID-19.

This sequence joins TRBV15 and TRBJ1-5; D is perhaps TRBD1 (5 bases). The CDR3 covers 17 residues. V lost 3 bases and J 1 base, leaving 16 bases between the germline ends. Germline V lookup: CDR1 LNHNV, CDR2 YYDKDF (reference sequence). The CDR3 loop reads CATSRPEIRESNQPQHF. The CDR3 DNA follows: TGTGCCACCAGCAGGCCAGAGATCAGGGAAAGCAATCAGCCCCAGCATTTT.

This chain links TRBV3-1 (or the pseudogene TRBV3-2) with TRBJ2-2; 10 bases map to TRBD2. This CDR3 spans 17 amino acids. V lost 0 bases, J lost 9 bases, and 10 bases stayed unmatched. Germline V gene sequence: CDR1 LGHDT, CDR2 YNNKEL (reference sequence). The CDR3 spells CASSQDALAGVGRELFF. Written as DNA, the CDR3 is TGTGCCAGCAGCCAAGATGCGCTAGCGGGAGTAGGCCGGGAGCTGTTTTTT.

The DNA for the CDR3 is TGTGCCAGCAGCCCCGGTGGAGGGTGGGACTATGGCTACACCTTC. It yields the protein CASSPGGGWDYGYTF. The J gene is TRBJ1-2, the V gene TRBV5-4; no clear D. The CDR3 consists of 15 residues. Germline V gene lookup returns CDR1 SGHNT and CDR2 YYREEE (reference sequence). Trimming removed 4 bases from V and 3 bases from J, with 16 bases in between.

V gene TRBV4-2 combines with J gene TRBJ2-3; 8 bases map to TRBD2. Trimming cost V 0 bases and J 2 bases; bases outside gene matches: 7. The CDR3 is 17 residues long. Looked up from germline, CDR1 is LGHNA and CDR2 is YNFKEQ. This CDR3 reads CASSQDRVAGITDTQYF. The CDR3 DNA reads TGTGCCAGCAGCCAAGATCGAGTAGCGGGAATCACAGATACGCAGTATTTT.

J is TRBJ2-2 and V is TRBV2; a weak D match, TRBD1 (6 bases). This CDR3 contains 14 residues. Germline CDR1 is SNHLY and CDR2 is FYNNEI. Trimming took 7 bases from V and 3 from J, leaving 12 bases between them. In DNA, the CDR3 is TGTGCCAGCAAGGCAGGGGTGGACACCGGGGAGCTGTTTTTT. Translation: CASKAGVDTGELFF. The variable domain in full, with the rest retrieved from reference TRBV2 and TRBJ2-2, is EPEVTQTPSHQVTQMGQEVILRCVPISNHLYFYWYRQILGQKVEFLVSFYNNEISEKSEIFDDQFSVERPDGSNFTLKIRSTKLEDSAMYFCASKAGVDTGELFFGEGSRLTVL.

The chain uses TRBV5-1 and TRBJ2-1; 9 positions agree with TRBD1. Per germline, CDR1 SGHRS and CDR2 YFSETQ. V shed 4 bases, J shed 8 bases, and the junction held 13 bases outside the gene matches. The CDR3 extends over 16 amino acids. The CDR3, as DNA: TGCGCCAGCAGCGCAAGGACAGGGGTAAGCGGCTATGAGCAGTTCTTC. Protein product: CASSARTGVSGYEQFF.